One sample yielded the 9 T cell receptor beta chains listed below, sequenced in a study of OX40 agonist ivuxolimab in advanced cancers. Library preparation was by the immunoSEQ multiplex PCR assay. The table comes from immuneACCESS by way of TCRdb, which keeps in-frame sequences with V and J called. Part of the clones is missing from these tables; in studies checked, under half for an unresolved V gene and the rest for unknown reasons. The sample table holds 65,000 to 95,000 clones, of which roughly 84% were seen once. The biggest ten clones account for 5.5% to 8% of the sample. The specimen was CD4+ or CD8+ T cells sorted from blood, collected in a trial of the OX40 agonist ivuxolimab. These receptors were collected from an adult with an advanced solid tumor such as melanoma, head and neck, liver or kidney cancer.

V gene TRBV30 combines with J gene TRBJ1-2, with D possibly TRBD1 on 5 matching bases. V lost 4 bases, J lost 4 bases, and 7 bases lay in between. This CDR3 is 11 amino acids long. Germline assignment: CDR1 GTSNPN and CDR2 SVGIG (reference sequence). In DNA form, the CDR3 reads TGTGCCTGGACAGGGCCCTATGGCTACACCTTC. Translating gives CAWTGPYGYTF. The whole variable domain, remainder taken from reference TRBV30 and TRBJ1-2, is SQTIHQWPATLVQPVGSPLSLECTVEGTSNPNLYWYRQAAGRGLQLLFYSVGIGQISSEVPQNLSASRPQDRQFILSSKKLLLSDSGFYLCAWTGPYGYTFGSGTRLTVV.

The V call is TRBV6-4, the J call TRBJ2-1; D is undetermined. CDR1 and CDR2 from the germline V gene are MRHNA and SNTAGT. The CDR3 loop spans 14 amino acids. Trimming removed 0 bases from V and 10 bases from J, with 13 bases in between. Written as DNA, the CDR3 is TGTGCCAGCAGTGACTCGTTTGGGTCAAGCGAGCAGTTCTTC. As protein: CASSDSFGSSEQFF.

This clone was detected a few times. CDR3 amino acids: CAWSDRGDTEAFF. In DNA, the CDR3 is TGTGCCTGGAGTGATCGAGGGGACACTGAAGCTTTCTTT. This chain joins TRBV30 and TRBJ1-1; weak D call: TRBD1 (5 bases). Per the germline V gene, CDR1 is GTSNPN and CDR2 is SVGIG (reference sequence). V dropped 1 base and J dropped 3 bases, with 9 bases sitting between them. This CDR3 region has 13 residues.

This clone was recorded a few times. The CDR3 loop is CASVGVGPNNEQFF. Written as DNA, the CDR3 is TGCGCCAGTGTGGGGGTTGGACCAAACAATGAGCAGTTCTTC. The chain is built from TRBV10-1 and TRBJ2-1; D possibly matches TRBD1 or TRBD2 (5 bases each). CDR1 WNHNN and CDR2 SYGVQD come from the germline V gene (reference sequence). The V gene lost 9 bases and the J gene lost 5 bases, with 17 bases spanning the gap. This CDR3 has 14 amino acids.

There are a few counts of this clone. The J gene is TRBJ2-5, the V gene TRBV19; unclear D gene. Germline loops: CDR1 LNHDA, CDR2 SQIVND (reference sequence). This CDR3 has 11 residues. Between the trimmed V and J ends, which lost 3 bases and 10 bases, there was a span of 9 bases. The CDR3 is CASSMGGDQYF. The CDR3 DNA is TGTGCCAGTAGTATGGGTGGTGACCAGTACTTC.

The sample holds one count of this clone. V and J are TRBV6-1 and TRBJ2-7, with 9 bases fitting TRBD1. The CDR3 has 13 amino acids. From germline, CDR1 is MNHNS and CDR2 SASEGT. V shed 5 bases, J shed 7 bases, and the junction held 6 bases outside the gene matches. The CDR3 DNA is TGTGCCAGCAGTTTTGGGACAGGGAGAGAGCAGTACTTC. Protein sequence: CASSFGTGREQYF.

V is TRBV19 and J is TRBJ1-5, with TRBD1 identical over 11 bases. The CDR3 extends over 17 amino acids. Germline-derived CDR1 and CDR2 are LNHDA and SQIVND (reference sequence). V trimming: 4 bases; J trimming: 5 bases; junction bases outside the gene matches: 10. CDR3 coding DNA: TGTGCCAGTAGTACTGTGGGAGGACAGGGGGCCTATCAGCCCCAGCATTTT. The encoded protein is CASSTVGGQGAYQPQHF.

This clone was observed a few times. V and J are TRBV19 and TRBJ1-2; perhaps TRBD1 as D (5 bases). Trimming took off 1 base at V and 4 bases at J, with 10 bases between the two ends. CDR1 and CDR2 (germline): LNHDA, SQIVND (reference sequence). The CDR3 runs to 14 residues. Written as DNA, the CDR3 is TGTGCCAGTAGTATAGGGGGGAGGACCTATGGCTACACCTTC. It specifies CASSIGGRTYGYTF.

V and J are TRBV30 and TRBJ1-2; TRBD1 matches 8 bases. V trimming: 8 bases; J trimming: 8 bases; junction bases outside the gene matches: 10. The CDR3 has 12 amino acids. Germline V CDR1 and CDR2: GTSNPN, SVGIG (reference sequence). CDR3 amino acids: CALGQGAWGYTF. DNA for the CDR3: TGTGCCCTTGGGCAGGGGGCCTGGGGCTACACCTTC.